This T cell receptor (beta chain) is from a study of beta chain features in type 1 diabetes (dated by TCRdb to 2016 to 2018). About the full investigation: No differences in mean age, gender distribution, total cell number or subset yield were found between patients and healthy donors. A total of around 110,000,000 sorted cells were examined across all samples, and a strong correlation was observed between cell number per subset and RNA yield. The study compared the TCRB repertoires of sorted circulating CD4+ T cell subsets in recently diagnosed type 1 diabetes patients with those in matched healthy donors. Regulatory and stem cell-like memory subsets were isolated from only 8 patients and about eight healthy donors, whereas naive and central memory subsets came from all 28 donors.

From the cysteine up to the phenylalanine, the CDR3 has a length of 14 residues. This entry keeps only the CDR3 DNA: 42 bases, framed from base 1. Relative to germline, V is 6 bases shorter and J is 7 bases shorter, with 15 bases between their ends. The germline V gene provides CDR1 SGHTA and CDR2 FQGNSA. Paper-wide results and their limitations: PCR might favor shorter templates, but patient and control samples were amplified and corrected together, so any skew would affect both groups equally. Type 1 diabetes patients showed a moderate but significant shortening of TCRB CDR3 length in all four CD4+ subsets. The naive, central memory and regulatory TCRB repertoires appeared to resemble one another more closely among patients than among healthy donors. Because cDNA rather than genomic DNA was sequenced, highly expressing activated cells could have been over-represented, although no difference in activation and CD3 levels was found between groups. At VDJ recombination sites, type 1 diabetes patients had fewer insertions and more deleted nucleotides, which implies abnormalities in thymic rearrangement. Because small numbers of individuals were included in the HLA sub-analyses, any influence of HLA type on TCRB rearrangement was left unresolved.

Comment on this clone: Its antigen is currently not known. No clone much larger than this one lies a single base away; base qualities are absent.

From each donor, a single peripheral blood sample of approximately 120 mL on average was drawn into heparinised tubes. A BD FACSAria II was used to sort naive, central memory, regulatory and stem cell-like memory CD4+ T cells with a panel that included CD45RO, CCR7, CD25, CD127, CD95 and CD27. A purity above 95% was achieved for all sorted populations. PBMCs were isolated immediately by Lymphoprep density gradient centrifugation and stained directly without culture. To minimize batch effects, samples were stained and sorted in pairs, one healthy donor with one patient per experiment. The High Capacity cDNA Reverse Transcription Kit was used to reverse transcribe all of the isolated RNA, meaning that expressed TCRB transcripts were what got sequenced. Deep immunoSEQ sequencing was applied to naive, central memory and regulatory T cell samples, giving an average of around 3.4 million total reads per sample. After sorted cells were lysed in RLT buffer, RNA was extracted with DNase-treated RNeasy Micro or Mini kits, with the choice depending on cell number. To prevent cross-contamination, every cell subset was processed on its own, while patient and healthy donor samples were processed together. Using the immunoSEQ multiplex PCR, TCRB sequences were amplified from cDNA into 87-bp fragments spanning the CDR3 region. Sequencing of the amplicons was done on the Illumina HiSeq platform. Turning to the authors' computational methods: Synthetic template baselines were used to correct PCR bias computationally, reads within Hamming distance 2 were collapsed, and singletons that could not be merged were discarded. By aligning reads against IMGT, V, D and J genes, CDR3 length, and insertions or deletions at six rearrangement sites were assigned. Within each subset, clonotype counts were normalized to sorted cell number, after which true diversity and Gini coefficients were computed with the tcR R package. The overlap coefficient, calculated on TCRB nucleotide sequences, was used to quantify repertoire sharing. As a proxy for the pre-selection repertoire, out-of-frame TCRB sequences from naive cells were analyzed. TCRdb mirrors the immuneACCESS table, restricted to in-frame sequences. Some clones are absent from its copies; in checked studies, under half trace to an unresolved V gene, and the reason for the others is unknown. That table supplies the V and J calls and clone size; D and trimming were determined from the DNA. The sample profile shows fewer than 250,000 clones; about 9.3% of them were found once. Approximately 0.03% of the sample comes from the top ten.

The rearrangement combines TRBV7-2 with TRBJ1-4, and TRBD1 may be the D gene, going by 6 matching bases. Sequencing was done on a sample of naive CD4+ T cells from blood. Reading the label with the study, this specimen's cell subset or site is: true naive CD4+ T cells. The receptor was derived from a woman aged 18-29 years in good health. The nucleotide sequence is given as TGTGCCAGCAGACGAGGGGGTTCGGCTGAAAAACTGTTTTTT. It translates as CASRRGGSAEKLFF.